What follows describes a single T cell receptor (beta chain). Its antigen is not identified. This sample was included in a study of cytomegalovirus exposure and HLA in healthy donors. Overall study findings and caveats: Subsequent analysis revealed that first-cohort TCR clusters tended to co-occur in the 110 or so validation repertoires.

TCRdb's table, derived via immunoSEQ multiplex PCR, lists solely in-frame clones and lacks some. The top ten clones hold 4.5% to 7% of a sample with under 250,000 clones, approximately 82% of them seen once. The CDR3 is 13 amino acids. Germline V lookup: CDR1 ENHRY, CDR2 SYGVKD. Trimming cost V 2 bases and J 4 bases, with 7 bases left between them. This TCR was sampled from a young woman in good health and CMV-seronegative. Sequences were obtained from PBMCs. The chain employs TRBV10-3 and TRBJ2-3, with D unresolved. The CDR3 DNA reads as TGTGCCATCAGTGAGGGCCCTGCAGATACGCAGTATTTT. It codes for CAISEGPADTQYF.